The rows below give T cell receptor beta chains drawn from one sample of a study of blood T cell repertoires in COVID-19. Some clones are missing from TCRdb's copy, which holds only in-frame ones; the method was immunoSEQ multiplex PCR. The sample carries 100,000 or so clones, around 90% recorded once. The material sequenced was peripheral blood. These receptors originate from an older woman with acute or convalescent COVID-19. The CDR3 runs from the conserved cysteine through the conserved F or W. A D gene is named only where the DNA matches it firmly. Where a row states a size, it is once, few, many or the class of an expanded clone; other rows omit it.

j_gene: TRBJ1-5; d_gene: TRBD1; v_gene: TRBV2; abundance: NA; CDR3nt: TGTGCCAGCAGCCCTGGGGCAGGGGGTCGGCCCCAGCATTTT; CDR3aa: CASSPGAGGRPQHF
j_gene: TRBJ2-1; d_gene: TRBD2; v_gene: TRBV28; abundance: NA; CDR3nt: TGTGCCAGCGCCGCTAGCGGGAGAGATGAGCAGTTCTTC; CDR3aa: CASAASGRDEQFF
j_gene: TRBJ2-3; d_gene: NA; v_gene: TRBV27; abundance: NA; CDR3nt: TGTGCCAGCAGTTTCGCCTTCCGGGATACGCAGTATTTT; CDR3aa: CASSFAFRDTQYF
j_gene: TRBJ1-5; d_gene: NA; v_gene: TRBV21-1; abundance: NA; CDR3nt: TGTGCCAGCAACCCGCGGACAATGCCTCATCAGCCCCAGCATTTT; CDR3aa: CASNPRTMPHQPQHF
j_gene: TRBJ2-7; d_gene: NA; v_gene: TRBV19; abundance: NA; CDR3nt: TGTGCCAGTAGCGAGCTGGGAATCAGGGGCTACGAGCAGTACTTC; CDR3aa: CASSELGIRGYEQYF
j_gene: TRBJ2-1; d_gene: TRBD2; v_gene: TRBV27; abundance: NA; CDR3nt: TGTGCCAGCAGACCCTCCGGGACTAGCGGGAGGTTTGAGCAGTTCTTC; CDR3aa: CASRPSGTSGRFEQFF
j_gene: TRBJ2-5; d_gene: NA; v_gene: TRBV9; abundance: NA; CDR3nt: TGTGCCAGCAGCGCGACCCCAGGGGTCCAAGAGACCCAGTACTTC; CDR3aa: CASSATPGVQETQYF
j_gene: TRBJ1-4; d_gene: TRBD1; v_gene: TRBV27; abundance: once; CDR3nt: TGTGCCAGCAGTTTAGACCCGGCAGGGGGCAAGGGGGAAAAACTGTTTTTT; CDR3aa: CASSLDPAGGKGEKLFF
j_gene: TRBJ2-7; d_gene: TRBD2; v_gene: TRBV11-2; abundance: NA; CDR3nt: TGTGCCAGCAGCCGGGGGGAGGGACTAGCGGGGATACCCTACGAGCAGTACTTC; CDR3aa: CASSRGEGLAGIPYEQYF
j_gene: TRBJ2-1; d_gene: NA; v_gene: TRBV28; abundance: NA; CDR3nt: TGTGCCAGCAGTTCCCTAGTTGTAGGGCAGTTCTTC; CDR3aa: CASSSLVVGQFF
j_gene: TRBJ1-2; d_gene: NA; v_gene: TRBV18; abundance: NA; CDR3nt: TGTGCCAGCTCACCCCTAGGGGAACGAGCTAACTATGGCTACACCTTC; CDR3aa: CASSPLGERANYGYTF
j_gene: TRBJ2-3; d_gene: NA; v_gene: TRBV19; abundance: NA; CDR3nt: TGTGCCAGTAGTTGGGCTCGCGCAGATACGCAGTATTTT; CDR3aa: CASSWARADTQYF
j_gene: TRBJ1-4; d_gene: NA; v_gene: TRBV3-1/TRBV3-2; abundance: NA; CDR3nt: TGTGCCAGCAGCCCCCTTGGGGGGGCAGGTGAAAAACTGTTTTTT; CDR3aa: CASSPLGGAGEKLFF
j_gene: TRBJ2-2; d_gene: TRBD2; v_gene: TRBV19; abundance: NA; CDR3nt: TGTGCCAGTAGTATAGGTGGACTAGCGGGTTTAACCGGGGAGCTGTTTTTT; CDR3aa: CASSIGGLAGLTGELFF
j_gene: TRBJ1-4; d_gene: TRBD1; v_gene: TRBV16; abundance: NA; CDR3nt: TGTGCCAGCACCCGACAGGGATTACTGTTTTTT; CDR3aa: CASTRQGLLFF
j_gene: TRBJ2-1; d_gene: TRBD1; v_gene: TRBV2; abundance: few; CDR3nt: TGTGCCAGCAGTGGTAACAGGGGGGTCAATGAGCAGTTCTTC; CDR3aa: CASSGNRGVNEQFF
j_gene: TRBJ2-2; d_gene: TRBD2; v_gene: TRBV10-3; abundance: NA; CDR3nt: TGTGCCATCAGTGAGGCGGGAGCGGGAGATACCGGGGAGCTGTTTTTT; CDR3aa: CAISEAGAGDTGELFF
j_gene: TRBJ2-1; d_gene: NA; v_gene: TRBV10-3; abundance: NA; CDR3nt: TGTGCCATCAGTGGACAGAGTCGCGGGACGAACAATGAGCAGTTCTTC; CDR3aa: CAISGQSRGTNNEQFF
j_gene: TRBJ1-2; d_gene: TRBD1; v_gene: TRBV5-4; abundance: NA; CDR3nt: TGTGCCAGCAGCTTGGAGGGGGCGGACTATGGCTACACCTTC; CDR3aa: CASSLEGADYGYTF
j_gene: TRBJ1-4; d_gene: TRBD1; v_gene: TRBV28; abundance: few; CDR3nt: TGTGCCAGCAGTCAGGGGGGACGGCTTGAAAAACTGTTTTTT; CDR3aa: CASSQGGRLEKLFF
j_gene: TRBJ1-2; d_gene: NA; v_gene: TRBV5-4; abundance: NA; CDR3nt: TGTGCCAGCAGCCTCCAGGGAAAGAACGGCTACACCTTC; CDR3aa: CASSLQGKNGYTF
j_gene: TRBJ1-6; d_gene: NA; v_gene: TRBV6-5; abundance: NA; CDR3nt: TGTGCCAGCAGACGAGCGAGACAGTATAATTCACCCCTCCACTTT; CDR3aa: CASRRARQYNSPLHF
j_gene: TRBJ2-1; d_gene: NA; v_gene: TRBV19; abundance: NA; CDR3nt: TGTGCCAGTAGTATAGATCACGTTGAGGGGGTAATTAATGAGCAGTTCTTC; CDR3aa: CASSIDHVEGVINEQFF
j_gene: TRBJ1-1; d_gene: TRBD1; v_gene: TRBV18; abundance: NA; CDR3nt: TGTGCCAGCTCAGCTCGGGGACAGGTGGACACTGAAGCTTTCTTT; CDR3aa: CASSARGQVDTEAFF
j_gene: TRBJ1-2; d_gene: NA; v_gene: TRBV12-3/TRBV12-4; abundance: NA; CDR3nt: TGTGCCAGCAGTCAGGGAGGGGGCTACACCTTC; CDR3aa: CASSQGGGYTF
j_gene: TRBJ1-5; d_gene: NA; v_gene: TRBV19; abundance: once; CDR3nt: TGTGCCAGTAGTAAGCAGGACTTGAGCAATCAGCCCCAGCATTTT; CDR3aa: CASSKQDLSNQPQHF
j_gene: TRBJ1-5; d_gene: NA; v_gene: TRBV2; abundance: NA; CDR3nt: TGTGCCAGCAGTGAAGGGTCTTTCTATAGCAATCAGCCCCAGCATTTT; CDR3aa: CASSEGSFYSNQPQHF
j_gene: TRBJ1-2; d_gene: NA; v_gene: TRBV29-1; abundance: NA; CDR3nt: TGCAGCGTTGGCTGGCAGGGCTATGGCTACACCTTC; CDR3aa: CSVGWQGYGYTF
j_gene: TRBJ2-1; d_gene: TRBD2; v_gene: TRBV28; abundance: NA; CDR3nt: TGTGCCAGCAGTTTAGTAACTAGCGGTTCTTACAATGAGCAGTTCTTC; CDR3aa: CASSLVTSGSYNEQFF
j_gene: TRBJ1-5; d_gene: NA; v_gene: TRBV25-1; abundance: NA; CDR3nt: TGTGCCAGCAGTGGCAGAGGGGGATTGAGCAATCAGCCCCAGCATTTT; CDR3aa: CASSGRGGLSNQPQHF
j_gene: TRBJ2-1; d_gene: NA; v_gene: TRBV20-1; abundance: NA; CDR3nt: TGCAGTGTAACAGGGAATGAGCAGTTCTTC; CDR3aa: CSVTGNEQFF
j_gene: TRBJ2-3; d_gene: NA; v_gene: TRBV6-1; abundance: NA; CDR3nt: TGTGCCAGCAGTGAAGCGCGGAGGAGCACAGATACGCAGTATTTT; CDR3aa: CASSEARRSTDTQYF
j_gene: TRBJ2-2; d_gene: NA; v_gene: TRBV7-3; abundance: NA; CDR3nt: TGTGCCAGCAGCTTAACGGCAGGGCTCAACACCGGGGAGCTGTTTTTT; CDR3aa: CASSLTAGLNTGELFF
j_gene: TRBJ1-4; d_gene: NA; v_gene: TRBV21-1; abundance: NA; CDR3nt: TGTGCCAGCAGCAGTTACAGGGGGCTTGGTGAAAAACTGTTTTTT; CDR3aa: CASSSYRGLGEKLFF
j_gene: TRBJ2-3; d_gene: NA; v_gene: TRBV5-1; abundance: NA; CDR3nt: TGCGCCAGCAGAAAGGACAGTGCGGGAGATACGCAGTATTTT; CDR3aa: CASRKDSAGDTQYF
j_gene: TRBJ2-7; d_gene: NA; v_gene: TRBV3-1/TRBV3-2; abundance: NA; CDR3nt: TGTGCCAGCAGCCAAGGAGGGTACGAGCAGTACTTC; CDR3aa: CASSQGGYEQYF
j_gene: TRBJ2-1; d_gene: TRBD2; v_gene: TRBV7-3; abundance: NA; CDR3nt: TGTGCCAGCAGCCCGGGACTAAACAATGAGCAGTTCTTC; CDR3aa: CASSPGLNNEQFF
j_gene: TRBJ1-1; d_gene: TRBD1; v_gene: TRBV18; abundance: NA; CDR3nt: TGTGCCAGCTCACCAGGGACAGATGAAGCTTTCTTT; CDR3aa: CASSPGTDEAFF
j_gene: TRBJ1-5; d_gene: NA; v_gene: TRBV7-2; abundance: NA; CDR3nt: TGTGCCAGCAGCTTTCGCGCAAATCAGCCCCAGCATTTT; CDR3aa: CASSFRANQPQHF
j_gene: TRBJ2-1; d_gene: TRBD2; v_gene: TRBV11-3; abundance: NA; CDR3nt: TGTGCCAGCAGCCCTCGGGGACTAGCGGGACATAATGAGCAGTTCTTC; CDR3aa: CASSPRGLAGHNEQFF
j_gene: TRBJ1-3; d_gene: TRBD1; v_gene: TRBV6-5; abundance: NA; CDR3nt: TGTGCCAGCAGTTACTCCCGGGACAGCGGAAACACCATATATTTT; CDR3aa: CASSYSRDSGNTIYF